Presented here are 9 T cell receptor beta chains from one specimen sequenced in a study of T cell responses to AZD1222 COVID-19 vaccine. Using immunoSEQ multiplex PCR, the repertoire was profiled, and TCRdb retains in-frame clones only, with some absent. This sample has about 150,000 clones, with 90% found just once. The source material was peripheral blood, sampled 28 days after the second AZD1222 dose. The receptors were gathered from an adult who received the AZD1222 COVID-19 vaccine.

The chain uses TRBV18 and TRBJ1-1, with D possibly being TRBD1 (6 bases). This CDR3 is built from 14 residues. V was trimmed by 3 bases and J by 1 base, leaving 9 bases between them. Germline CDR1 reads KGHSH; CDR2 reads LQKENI. Here the CDR3 DNA reads TGTGCCAGCTCACCGATGGACAGGAACACTGAAGCTTTCTTT. As protein: CASSPMDRNTEAFF.

The chain couples TRBV7-9 to TRBJ1-4; the D is unclear. The CDR3 length is 15 residues. Between the trimmed V and J ends, which lost 5 bases and 0 bases, there was a span of 10 bases. Germline CDR1 is SEHNR and CDR2 is FQNEAQ (reference sequence). The CDR3: CASSQRTPTNEKLFF. CDR3 sequence (DNA): TGTGCCAGCAGCCAGAGGACCCCAACTAATGAAAAACTGTTTTTT.

This chain connects TRBV19 to TRBJ1-4; maybe TRBD1 (5 bases). Trimming shortened V by 1 base and J by 4 bases, and 10 bases separated the two germline ends. Germline V gene data show CDR1 as LNHDA and CDR2 as SQIVND (reference sequence). The CDR3 runs to 15 residues. CDR3 protein: CASSIGGGINEKLFF. The CDR3 DNA reads as TGTGCCAGTAGTATAGGTGGGGGTATTAATGAAAAACTGTTTTTT.

CDR3 in DNA: TGTGCCAGCAGCCGCCTCACAGATACGCAGTATTTT. Protein sequence: CASSRLTDTQYF. The chain links TRBV27 to TRBJ2-3; D ambiguous. CDR3 size: 12 residues. Trimming took off 6 bases at V and 2 bases at J, with 6 bases between the two ends. Looked up from germline, CDR1 is MNHEY and CDR2 is SMNVEV (reference sequence).

The V call is TRBV10-1, the J call TRBJ2-1, with 13 bases fitting TRBD2. The CDR3 is 14 residues long. Losses at the gene ends were 6 bases for V and 12 bases for J; bases not matched to a gene: 8. Germline CDR1 and CDR2: WNHNN and SYGVQD (reference sequence). The CDR3 loop reads CASSPGLAGVRQFF. For the CDR3, the DNA is TGCGCCAGCAGCCCCGGACTAGCGGGAGTTAGGCAGTTCTTC.

This sequence joins TRBV7-9 and TRBJ1-1, with a weak D call TRBD1 (5 bases). Germline loops: CDR1 SEHNR, CDR2 FQNEAQ (reference sequence). The CDR3 has 14 amino acids. Trimming took 4 bases from V and 7 from J, leaving 16 bases between them. The CDR3 coding sequence is TGTGCCAGCAGCTCCCCCGGGACGGAGATTGAAGCTTTCTTT. Encoded protein: CASSSPGTEIEAFF.

This sequence joins TRBV19 and TRBJ1-1; 7 nucleotides agree with TRBD1. This CDR3 is 15 amino acids long. Germline V gene sequence: CDR1 LNHDA, CDR2 SQIVND (reference sequence). The V and J ends lost 4 bases and 2 bases, in that order; junction bases with no gene match: 7. CDR3 sequence reads: CASSRAGTDNTEAFF. CDR3 sequence (DNA): TGTGCCAGTAGTAGGGCCGGGACAGATAACACTGAAGCTTTCTTT.

The V gene is TRBV7-6, the J gene TRBJ2-7, with 9 positions matching TRBD2. The length of the CDR3 is 15 residues. Germline assignment: CDR1 SGHVS and CDR2 FNYEAQ. J lost 3 bases, V lost 1 base, and 4 bases had no gene match. CDR3 nucleotides: TGTGCCAGCAGCTTAGAACTAGCGGGCGTCTACGAGCAGTACTTC. Encoded protein: CASSLELAGVYEQYF. The full variable domain, rest sourced from reference TRBV7-6 and TRBJ2-7, is GAGVSQSPRYKVTKRGQDVALRCDPISGHVSLYWYRQALGQGPEFLTYFNYEAQQDKSGLPNDRFSAERPEGSISTLTIQRTEQRDSAMYRCASSLELAGVYEQYFGPGTRLTVT.

The chain has TRBV2 and TRBJ2-2; D might be TRBD1 or TRBD2, each matching 5 bases. Between the trimmed V and J ends, which lost 5 bases and 6 bases, there was a span of 10 bases. Germline V lookup: CDR1 SNHLY, CDR2 FYNNEI. CDR3 length: 13 residues. The CDR3 reads CASSTRGAGELFF. CDR3 bases: TGTGCCAGCAGTACGAGAGGGGCCGGGGAGCTGTTTTTT.